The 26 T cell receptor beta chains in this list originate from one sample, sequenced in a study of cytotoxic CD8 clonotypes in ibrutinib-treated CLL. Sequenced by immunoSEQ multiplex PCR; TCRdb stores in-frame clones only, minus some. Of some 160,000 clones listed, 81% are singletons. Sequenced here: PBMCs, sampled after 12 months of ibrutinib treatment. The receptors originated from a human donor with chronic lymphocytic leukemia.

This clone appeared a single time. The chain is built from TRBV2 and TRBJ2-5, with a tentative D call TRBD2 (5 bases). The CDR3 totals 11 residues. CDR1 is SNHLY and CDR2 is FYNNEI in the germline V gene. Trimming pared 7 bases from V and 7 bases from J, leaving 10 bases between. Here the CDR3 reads CASKAAGTQYF. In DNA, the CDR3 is TGTGCCAGCAAAGCCGCGGGGACCCAGTACTTC.

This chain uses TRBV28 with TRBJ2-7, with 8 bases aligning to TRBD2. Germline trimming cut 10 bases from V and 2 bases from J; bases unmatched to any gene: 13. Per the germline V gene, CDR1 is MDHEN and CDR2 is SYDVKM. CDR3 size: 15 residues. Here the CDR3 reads CATTYSGIGAYEQYF. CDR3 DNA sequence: TGTGCCACCACCTATAGCGGGATAGGTGCCTACGAGCAGTACTTC. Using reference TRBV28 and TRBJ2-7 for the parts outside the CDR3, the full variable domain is DVKVTQSSRYLVKRTGEKVFLECVQDMDHENMFWYRQDPGLGLRLIYFSYDVKMKEKGDIPEGYSVSREKKERFSLILESASTNQTSMYLCATTYSGIGAYEQYFGPGTRLTVT.

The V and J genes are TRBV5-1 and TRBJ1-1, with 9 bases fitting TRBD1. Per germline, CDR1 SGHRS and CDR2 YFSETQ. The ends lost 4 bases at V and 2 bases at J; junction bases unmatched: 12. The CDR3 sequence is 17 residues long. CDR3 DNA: TGCGCCAGCAGCACCTCTGGGTCGGGACAGGGTAACACTGAAGCTTTCTTT. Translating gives CASSTSGSGQGNTEAFF.

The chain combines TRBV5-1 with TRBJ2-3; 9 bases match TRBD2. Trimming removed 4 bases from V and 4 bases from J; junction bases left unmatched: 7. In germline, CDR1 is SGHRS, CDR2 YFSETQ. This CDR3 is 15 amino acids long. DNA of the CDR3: TGCGCCAGCAGCGCGAGCGGGGGGCCGGCAGATACGCAGTATTTT. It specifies CASSASGGPADTQYF.

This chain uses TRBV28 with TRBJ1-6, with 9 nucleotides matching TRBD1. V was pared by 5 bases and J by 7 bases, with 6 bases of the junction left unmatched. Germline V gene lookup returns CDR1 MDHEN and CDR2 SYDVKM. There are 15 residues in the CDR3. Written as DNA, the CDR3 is TGTGCCAGCAGTGGGCCGGGACAGGGCAATTCACCCCTCCACTTT. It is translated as CASSGPGQGNSPLHF.

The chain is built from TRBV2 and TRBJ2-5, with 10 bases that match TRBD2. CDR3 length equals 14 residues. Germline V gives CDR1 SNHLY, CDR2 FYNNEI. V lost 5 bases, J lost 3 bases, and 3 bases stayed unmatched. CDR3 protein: CASSRTSGEETQYF. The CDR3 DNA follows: TGTGCCAGCAGTCGGACTAGCGGAGAAGAGACCCAGTACTTC.

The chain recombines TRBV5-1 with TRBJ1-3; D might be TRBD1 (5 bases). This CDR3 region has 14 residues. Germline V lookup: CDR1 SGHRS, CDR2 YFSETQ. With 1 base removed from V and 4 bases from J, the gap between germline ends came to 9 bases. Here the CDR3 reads CASSLSGTGNTIYF. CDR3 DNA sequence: TGCGCCAGCAGCTTGTCAGGGACCGGAAACACCATATATTTT. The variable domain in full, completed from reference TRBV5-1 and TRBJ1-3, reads KAGVTQTPRYLIKTRGQQVTLSCSPISGHRSVSWYQQTPGQGLQFLFEYFSETQRNKGNFPGRFSGRQFSNSRSEMNVSTLELGDSALYLCASSLSGTGNTIYFGEGSWLTVV.

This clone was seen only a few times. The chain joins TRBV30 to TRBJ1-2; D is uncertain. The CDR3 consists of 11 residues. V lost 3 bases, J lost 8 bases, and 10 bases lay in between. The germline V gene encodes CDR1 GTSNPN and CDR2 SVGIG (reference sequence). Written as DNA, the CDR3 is TGTGCCTGGAGCCCGACGGGAGGCTACACCTTC. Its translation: CAWSPTGGYTF.

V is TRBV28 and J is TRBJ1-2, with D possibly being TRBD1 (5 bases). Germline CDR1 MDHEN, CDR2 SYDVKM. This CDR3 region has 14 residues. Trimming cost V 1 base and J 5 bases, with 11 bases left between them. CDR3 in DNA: TGTGCCAGCAGTTTATTTCAGGGCTCGTATGGCTACACCTTC. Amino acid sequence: CASSLFQGSYGYTF.

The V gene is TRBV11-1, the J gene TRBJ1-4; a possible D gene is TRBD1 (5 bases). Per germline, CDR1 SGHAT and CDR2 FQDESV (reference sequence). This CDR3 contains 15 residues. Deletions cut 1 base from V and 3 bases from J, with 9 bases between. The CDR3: CASSLEGRPNEKLFF. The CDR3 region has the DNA TGTGCCAGCAGCTTAGAGGGACGGCCTAATGAAAAACTGTTTTTT.

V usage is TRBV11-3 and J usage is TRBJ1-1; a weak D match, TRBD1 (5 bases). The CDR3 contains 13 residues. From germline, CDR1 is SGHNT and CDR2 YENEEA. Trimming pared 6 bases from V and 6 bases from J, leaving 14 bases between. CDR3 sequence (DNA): TGTGCCAGCAGTCTAAGTGGGGACTCTGAAGCTTTCTTT. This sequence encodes CASSLSGDSEAFF.

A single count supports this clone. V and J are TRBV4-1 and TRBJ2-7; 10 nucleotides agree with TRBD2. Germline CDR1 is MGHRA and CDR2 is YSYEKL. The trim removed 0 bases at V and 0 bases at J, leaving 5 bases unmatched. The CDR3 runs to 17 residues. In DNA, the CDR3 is TGCGCCAGCAGCCAAGATCATAGCGGGAGGCCCTCCTACGAGCAGTACTTC. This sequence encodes CASSQDHSGRPSYEQYF.

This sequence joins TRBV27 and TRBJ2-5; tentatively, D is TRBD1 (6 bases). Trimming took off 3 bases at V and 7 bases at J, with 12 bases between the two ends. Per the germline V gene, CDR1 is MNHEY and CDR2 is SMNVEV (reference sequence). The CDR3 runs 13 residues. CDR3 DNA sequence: TGTGCCAGCAGTTTCGGGACACGAGGGACCCAGTACTTC. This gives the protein CASSFGTRGTQYF.

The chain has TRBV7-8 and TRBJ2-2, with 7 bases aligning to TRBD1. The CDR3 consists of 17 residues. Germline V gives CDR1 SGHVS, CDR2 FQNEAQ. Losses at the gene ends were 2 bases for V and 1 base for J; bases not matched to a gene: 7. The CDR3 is CASSLYLGQRNTGELFF. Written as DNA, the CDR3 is TGTGCCAGCAGCTTATATCTGGGACAGAGGAACACCGGGGAGCTGTTTTTT. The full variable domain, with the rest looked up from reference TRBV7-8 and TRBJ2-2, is GAGVSQSPRYKVAKRGQDVALRCDPISGHVSLFWYQQALGQGPEFLTYFQNEAQLDKSGLPSDRFFAERPEGSVSTLKIQRTQQEDSAVYLCASSLYLGQRNTGELFFGEGSRLTVL.

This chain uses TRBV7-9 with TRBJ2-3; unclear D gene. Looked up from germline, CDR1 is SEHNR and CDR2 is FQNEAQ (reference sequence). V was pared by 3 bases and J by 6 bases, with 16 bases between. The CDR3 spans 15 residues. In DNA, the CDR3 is TGTGCCAGCAGCTTTGTTAACCTACAAACCGATACGCAGTATTTT. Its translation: CASSFVNLQTDTQYF.

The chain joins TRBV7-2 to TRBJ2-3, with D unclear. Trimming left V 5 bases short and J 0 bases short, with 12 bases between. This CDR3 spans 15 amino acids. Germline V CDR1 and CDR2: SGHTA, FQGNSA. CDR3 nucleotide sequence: TGTGCCAGCAGCCCCCTTGGTCTAAGCACAGATACGCAGTATTTT. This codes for CASSPLGLSTDTQYF.

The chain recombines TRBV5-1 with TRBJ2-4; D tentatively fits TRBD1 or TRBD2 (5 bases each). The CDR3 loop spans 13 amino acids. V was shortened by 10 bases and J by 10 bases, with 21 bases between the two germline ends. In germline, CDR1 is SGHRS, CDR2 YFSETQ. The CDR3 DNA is TGCGCCTTCCTCCGGGGCCCCCCAGGGATTCAGTACTTC. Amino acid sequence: CAFLRGPPGIQYF.

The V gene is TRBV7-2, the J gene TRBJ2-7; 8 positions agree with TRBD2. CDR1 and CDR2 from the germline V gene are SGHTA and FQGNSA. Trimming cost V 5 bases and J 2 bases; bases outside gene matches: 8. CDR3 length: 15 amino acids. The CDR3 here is CASSRRGGKPYEQYF. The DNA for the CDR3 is TGTGCCAGCAGCCGTCGGGGGGGGAAACCCTACGAGCAGTACTTC. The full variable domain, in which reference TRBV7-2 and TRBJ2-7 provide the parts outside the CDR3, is GAGVSQSPSNKVTEKGKDVELRCDPISGHTALYWYRQSLGQGLEFLIYFQGNSAPDKSGLPSDRFSAERTGGSVSTLTIQRTQQEDSAVYLCASSRRGGKPYEQYFGPGTRLTVT.

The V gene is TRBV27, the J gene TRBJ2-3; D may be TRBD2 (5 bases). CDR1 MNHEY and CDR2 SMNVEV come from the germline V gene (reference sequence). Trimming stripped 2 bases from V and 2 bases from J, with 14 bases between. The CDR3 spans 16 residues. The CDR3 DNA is TGTGCCAGCAGTTTAGAAGGCGGGCCGTACACAGATACGCAGTATTTT. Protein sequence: CASSLEGGPYTDTQYF.

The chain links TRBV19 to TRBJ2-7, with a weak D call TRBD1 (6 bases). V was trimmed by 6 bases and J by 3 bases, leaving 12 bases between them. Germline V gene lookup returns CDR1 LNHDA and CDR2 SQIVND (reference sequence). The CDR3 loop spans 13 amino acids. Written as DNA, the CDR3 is TGTGCCAGTAGCCACGGGACACGCTACGAGCAGTACTTC. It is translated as CASSHGTRYEQYF.

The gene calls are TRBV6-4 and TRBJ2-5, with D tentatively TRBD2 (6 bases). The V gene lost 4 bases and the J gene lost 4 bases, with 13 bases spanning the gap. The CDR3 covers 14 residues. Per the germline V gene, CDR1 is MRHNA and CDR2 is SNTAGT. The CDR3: CASSVVAGRETQYF. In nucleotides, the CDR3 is TGTGCCAGCAGTGTGGTGGCGGGAAGAGAGACCCAGTACTTC.

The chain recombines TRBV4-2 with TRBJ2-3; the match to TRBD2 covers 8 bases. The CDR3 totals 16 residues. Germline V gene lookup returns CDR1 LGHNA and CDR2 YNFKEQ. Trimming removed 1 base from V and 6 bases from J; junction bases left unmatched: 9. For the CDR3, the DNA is TGTGCCAGCAGCCAAGGCAATAGCGGGACGTTGGATACGCAGTATTTT. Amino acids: CASSQGNSGTLDTQYF.

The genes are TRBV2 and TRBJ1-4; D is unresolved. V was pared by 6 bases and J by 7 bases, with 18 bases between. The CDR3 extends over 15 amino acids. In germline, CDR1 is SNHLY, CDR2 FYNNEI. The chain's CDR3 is CASRSRALSGEKLFF. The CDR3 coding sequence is TGTGCCAGCAGGTCCCGAGCTTTATCGGGTGAAAAACTGTTTTTT.

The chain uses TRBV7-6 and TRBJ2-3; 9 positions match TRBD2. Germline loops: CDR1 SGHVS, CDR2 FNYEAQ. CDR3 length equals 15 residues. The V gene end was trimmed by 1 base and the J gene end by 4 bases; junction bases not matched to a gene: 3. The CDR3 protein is CASSLVLAGSDTQYF. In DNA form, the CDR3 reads TGTGCCAGCAGCTTAGTGCTAGCGGGGTCAGATACGCAGTATTTT.

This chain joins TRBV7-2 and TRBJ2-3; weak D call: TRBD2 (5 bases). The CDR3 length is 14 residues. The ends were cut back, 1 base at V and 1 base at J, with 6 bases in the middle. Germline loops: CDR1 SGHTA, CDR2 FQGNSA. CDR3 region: CASSLDGGTDTQYF. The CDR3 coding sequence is TGTGCCAGCAGCTTAGACGGGGGCACAGATACGCAGTATTTT.

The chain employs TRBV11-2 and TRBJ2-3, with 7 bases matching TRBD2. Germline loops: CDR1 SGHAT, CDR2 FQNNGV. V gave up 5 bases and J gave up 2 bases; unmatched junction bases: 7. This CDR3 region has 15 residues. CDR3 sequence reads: CASSPGGGVTDTQYF. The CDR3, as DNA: TGTGCCAGCAGCCCGGGTGGGGGGGTCACAGATACGCAGTATTTT.